Following are 13 T cell receptor beta chains from one sample sequenced in a study of blood T cell repertoires in COVID-19. Assay used: immunoSEQ multiplex PCR; TCRdb lists only in-frame clones, some missing. Of some 80,000 clones detected, 85% appear once; the ten largest clones hold more than 9.5%. The sample comprised peripheral blood. These receptors were taken from a man aged 45-60 years with COVID-19, enrolled during active disease.

The gene calls are TRBV27 and TRBJ2-1; 8 bases align to TRBD1. Trimming removed 6 bases from V and 2 bases from J; junction bases left unmatched: 6. Germline assignment: CDR1 MNHEY and CDR2 SMNVEV (reference sequence). The CDR3 is 15 residues long. The CDR3, as DNA: TGTGCCAGCAGGCGCAGGGGGCAACCCTACAATGAGCAGTTCTTC. Amino acids: CASRRRGQPYNEQFF.

This chain uses TRBV5-1 with TRBJ2-3, with D tentatively TRBD2 (6 bases). Trimming removed 4 bases at V and 5 bases at J, with 20 bases between. CDR1 is SGHRS, CDR2 YFSETQ, per germline. The CDR3 loop spans 16 amino acids. CDR3 sequence reads: CASSRAEGGGGDTQYF. The CDR3 DNA is TGCGCCAGCAGCCGGGCGGAGGGAGGCGGTGGAGATACGCAGTATTTT.

The rearrangement links TRBV18 to TRBJ2-7, with D perhaps matching TRBD1 (5 bases). CDR3 length: 12 amino acids. Germline V CDR1 and CDR2: KGHSH, LQKENI. The ends were cut back, 2 bases at V and 5 bases at J, with 7 bases in the middle. This chain's CDR3 is CASSPVGDEQYF. The CDR3, as DNA: TGTGCCAGCTCACCAGTAGGGGACGAGCAGTACTTC.

The chain uses TRBV3-1 (or the pseudogene TRBV3-2) and TRBJ2-7; perhaps TRBD1 as D (5 bases). The CDR3 extends over 13 amino acids. Between the trimmed V and J ends, which lost 2 bases and 3 bases, there was a span of 8 bases. Germline CDR1 reads LGHDT; CDR2 reads YNNKEL (reference sequence). The CDR3 DNA is TGTGCCAGCAGCCAAAAGGGGTACTACGAGCAGTACTTC. Protein: CASSQKGYYEQYF.

The chain joins TRBV18 to TRBJ2-4; 7 nucleotides line up with TRBD2. The CDR3 loop spans 15 amino acids. V trimming: 1 base; J trimming: 8 bases; junction bases outside the gene matches: 8. In germline, CDR1 is KGHSH, CDR2 LQKENI. The CDR3 sequence: CASSPQRLAEYIQYF. As DNA, the CDR3 is TGTGCCAGCTCACCACAGCGGCTAGCGGAATACATTCAGTACTTC.

For the CDR3, the DNA is TGTGCCAGCAATACAGGGGGCATGGGGGAGACCCAGTACTTC. It encodes CASNTGGMGETQYF. The chain carries TRBV3-1 (or the pseudogene TRBV3-2) and TRBJ2-5, with 9 bases matching TRBD1. Germline V gives CDR1 LGHDT, CDR2 YNNKEL (reference sequence). The CDR3 is 14 amino acids. V trimming: 7 bases; J trimming: 5 bases; junction bases outside the gene matches: 8.

The chain links TRBV24-1 to TRBJ2-1, with 10 bases that match TRBD1. The V gene end was trimmed by 5 bases and the J gene end by 2 bases; junction bases not matched to a gene: 11. CDR3 length equals 18 residues. In germline, CDR1 is KGHDR, CDR2 SFDVKD. The CDR3: CATSGLTDRGVPYNEQFF. The CDR3 DNA follows: TGTGCCACCAGTGGGTTAACGGACAGGGGGGTTCCCTACAATGAGCAGTTCTTC.

V gene TRBV25-1 combines with J gene TRBJ1-2; the D gene is possibly TRBD1 (5 bases). Germline values: CDR1 MGHDK, CDR2 SYGVNS. CDR3 length: 15 amino acids. V shed 5 bases and J shed 4 bases, with 17 bases lying between them. The CDR3 nucleotides read TGTGCCAGCAGTTTTCCAGCCTCAGGGTCCTATGGCTACACCTTC. Amino acid sequence: CASSFPASGSYGYTF.

This chain uses TRBV30 with TRBJ2-7; TRBD2 aligns across 12 bases. CDR1 and CDR2 from the germline V gene are GTSNPN and SVGIG (reference sequence). The CDR3 runs to 13 residues. V dropped 4 bases and J dropped 6; count of bases not matched to a gene: 4. CDR3 DNA: TGTGCCTGGACTAGCGGGAGGGCCCGCGAGCAGTACTTC. Translated, it gives CAWTSGRAREQYF.

V usage is TRBV4-3 and J usage is TRBJ1-1; D may be TRBD1 (6 bases). Germline CDR1 is LGHNA and CDR2 is YSLEER. The CDR3 loop spans 13 amino acids. The V end was cut by 2 bases, the J end by 11 bases, with 15 bases between. The CDR3 DNA sequence: TGCGCCAGCAGCCAATATTACAGGGCTGGGGCTTTCTTT. Its protein product is CASSQYYRAGAFF.

The genes are TRBV7-3 and TRBJ1-1, with 8 bases aligning to TRBD1. The germline gives CDR1 SGHTA, CDR2 FQGTGA. J was trimmed by 6 bases and V by 6 bases; bases with no gene match: 6. The CDR3 contains 13 residues. The CDR3 DNA reads as TGTGCCAGCAGTCCGGACAGGGTGGCTGAAGCTTTCTTT. It encodes CASSPDRVAEAFF.

The chain employs TRBV19 and TRBJ2-3; 10 positions match TRBD2. Germline CDR1 reads LNHDA; CDR2 reads SQIVND (reference sequence). Germline trimming cut 5 bases from V and 4 bases from J; bases unmatched to any gene: 6. This CDR3 comprises 15 residues. Here the CDR3 DNA reads TGTGCCAGTAGTCCTCTCAGCGGGAGGGCAGATACGCAGTATTTT. It is translated as CASSPLSGRADTQYF.

This clone was counted between two and nine times. The genes are TRBV5-5 and TRBJ1-2, with 7 positions matching TRBD1. There are 14 residues in the CDR3. Germline V gene lookup returns CDR1 SGHKS and CDR2 YYEKEE (reference sequence). V lost 3 bases to trimming and J lost 2 bases; unmatched junction nucleotides: 4. CDR3 amino acids: CASSYVTGNYGYTF. CDR3 coding DNA: TGTGCCAGCAGCTACGTGACAGGGAACTATGGCTACACCTTC.